This TCR beta chain is from a study of T cells after yellow fever vaccination. General observations from the study: Clonotypes shared by both compartments, CD4 and CD8, made up a small share.

Germline V CDR1 and CDR2: SNHLY, FYNNEI. The germline V and J ends were trimmed by 6 bases and 1 base, with 15 bases remaining between them. The CDR3 totals 15 residues. Turning to this clonotype: The antigen remains undetermined.

Template switching with 5'RACE generated the TCR cDNA and added a universal primer site and UMIs. TCRdb passed the 5' RACE reads through MiXCR, listing each CDR3 protein once. Here the sample spans fewer than 400,000 distinct CDR3 sequences, about 10% being singletons. J is TRBJ1-1 and V is TRBV2; maybe TRBD1 (5 bases). The sequence was obtained from a man between 18 and 29 years old who received the YFV17D yellow fever vaccine. Material: CD4+ T cells sorted from PBMCs, obtained 45 days after the yellow fever booster vaccination. CDR3 in DNA: TGTGCCAGCAGGAAACTCAGGGAAGGGAACACTGAAGCTTTCTTT. This encodes CASRKLREGNTEAFF.